This passage covers 10 T cell receptor beta chains from one sample sequenced in a study of cytomegalovirus exposure and HLA in healthy donors. Both 60 Vbeta primers and 13 Jbeta primers went into the PCR. Profiled with immunoSEQ multiplex PCR; TCRdb holds only in-frame clones, not every one. Of some 140,000 clones detected, approximately 69% appear once; the ten largest clones hold around 2.3%. The sample consisted of PBMCs. The receptor set was obtained from a man aged 25 to 45 in good health and CMV-seronegative.

This clone was seen once. The genes are TRBV19 and TRBJ1-1, with a tentative D call TRBD1 (6 bases). The germline gives CDR1 LNHDA, CDR2 SQIVND (reference sequence). V lost 7 bases to trimming and J lost 1 base, with 13 bases between them. The CDR3 totals 14 residues. As DNA, the CDR3 is TGTGCCAGTATCCACAGGGAGGGGAACACTGAAGCTTTCTTT. As protein: CASIHREGNTEAFF. Filled out from reference TRBV19 and TRBJ1-1, the complete variable domain reads DGGITQSPKYLFRKEGQNVTLSCEQNLNHDAMYWYRQDPGQGLRLIYYSQIVNDFQKGDIAEGYSVSREKKESFPLTVTSAQKNPTAFYLCASIHREGNTEAFFGQGTRLTVV.

The gene calls are TRBV6-1 and TRBJ1-6; no reliable D call. Germline V gene lookup returns CDR1 MNHNS and CDR2 SASEGT. V was clipped by 1 base and J by 5 bases, with 15 bases between them. This CDR3 is built from 17 residues. The CDR3 DNA follows: TGTGCCAGCAGTGAAGGTATCGGGTTTTCCAATAATTCACCCCTCCACTTT. Translated: CASSEGIGFSNNSPLHF.

The chain is built from TRBV11-2 and TRBJ1-1, with D possibly being TRBD1 (6 bases). V gave up 0 bases and J gave up 5 bases, with 19 bases separating them. The CDR3 loop spans 17 amino acids. Looked up from germline, CDR1 is SGHAT and CDR2 is FQNNGV. CDR3 loop: CASSLDRGAGADTEAFF. CDR3 nucleotide sequence: TGTGCCAGCAGCTTAGATCGGGGAGCGGGGGCGGATACTGAAGCTTTCTTT. Looking up the rest from reference TRBV11-2 and TRBJ1-1 gives the full variable domain: EAGVAQSPRYKIIEKRQSVAFWCNPISGHATLYWYQQILGQGPKLLIQFQNNGVVDDSQLPKDRFSAERLKGVDSTLKIQPAKLEDSAVYLCASSLDRGAGADTEAFFGQGTRLTVV.

The chain recombines TRBV10-3 with TRBJ1-1, with TRBD1 identical over 9 bases. The CDR3 extends over 16 amino acids. J gave up 4 bases and V 6 bases, and 12 bases lay outside the gene matches. Germline V CDR1 and CDR2: ENHRY, SYGVKD. DNA of the CDR3: TGTGCCATCAGGGAAAGCTTGACAGGGGGTGTCACTGAAGCTTTCTTT. Its protein is CAIRESLTGGVTEAFF.

About this clone itself: At one of its ends the junction is not consistent with the germline gene, which may arise from a read error. The rearrangement uses TRBV29-1 and TRBJ2-1; D possibly corresponds to TRBD2 (5 bases). The CDR3 covers 14 residues. CDR1 and CDR2 (germline): SQVTM, ANQGSEA. The CDR3 DNA reads as TGCAGCGCTGAAGACCCGTCACGGGGCAATGAGCAGTTCTTC. It encodes CSAEDPSRGNEQFF.

This chain links TRBV28 with TRBJ1-5, with a possible D match to TRBD1 (5 bases). Germline V CDR1 and CDR2: MDHEN, SYDVKM. V lost 2 bases and J 9 bases, leaving 14 bases between the germline ends. The CDR3 loop spans 14 amino acids. In DNA form, the CDR3 reads TGTGCCAGCAGTTTAGGGGCAGGCCAACTGCCCCAGCATTTT. This gives the protein CASSLGAGQLPQHF.

This chain links TRBV5-6 with TRBJ1-6; TRBD1 agrees at 9 bases. The germline V gene has CDR1 SGHDT and CDR2 YYEEEE. The CDR3 runs 13 residues. With 5 bases clipped from V and 18 bases from J, the junction kept 12 bases outside the gene matches. CDR3 bases: TGTGCCAGCAGGCGTCGTTCCGGGACAGGGAACCACTTT. This codes for CASRRRSGTGNHF.

On this clone itself: At one boundary the junction diverges from the germline segment, which might be a read error. The J gene is TRBJ1-2, the V gene TRBV5-1, with D possibly matching TRBD1 (6 bases). The CDR3 runs to 15 residues. In germline, CDR1 is SGHRS, CDR2 YFSETQ. CDR3 sequence: CASSRAQGSNYGYPF. Here the CDR3 DNA reads TGCGCCAGCAGCAGAGCACAGGGTTCTAACTATGGCTACCCCTTC.

The rearrangement links TRBV7-3 to TRBJ2-7, with 7 positions matching TRBD2. CDR3 length: 14 residues. Germline assignment: CDR1 SGHTA and CDR2 FQGTGA. V lost 5 bases, J lost 7 bases, and 11 bases stayed unmatched. Here the CDR3 reads CASSPSGAVGEQYF. CDR3 in DNA: TGTGCCAGCAGCCCCAGCGGGGCGGTGGGGGAGCAGTACTTC.

The chain joins TRBV10-3 to TRBJ1-5; 7 bases map to TRBD1. Germline V CDR1 and CDR2: ENHRY, SYGVKD. Losses at the gene ends were 2 bases for V and 2 bases for J; bases not matched to a gene: 0. The CDR3 consists of 14 residues. CDR3 region: CAISETGGNQPQHF. CDR3 nucleotides: TGTGCCATCAGTGAGACAGGGGGCAATCAGCCCCAGCATTTT.